The 24 T cell receptor beta chains listed next were all sequenced from one sample in a study of T cells in Graves' hyperthyroidism and ophthalmopathy. Authors of the study amplified TCR beta CDR3 regions from RNA transcripts. Researchers ran a first-round RT-PCR on the TCR CDR3 using the HTBI primer set. Each CDR3 protein gets one entry after TCRdb re-called the multiplex PCR reads with MiXCR. The data contain some 400,000 distinct CDR3 sequences, about 15% of them singletons. Material: blood. The receptors come from a woman between 55 and 75 years old with Graves' hyperthyroidism.

The rearrangement joins TRBV4-2 to TRBJ2-2, with a tentative D call TRBD2 (6 bases). The V end was cut by 1 base, the J end by 2 bases, with 11 bases between. CDR1 is LGHNA, CDR2 YNFKEQ, per germline. The CDR3 loop spans 16 amino acids. In DNA form, the CDR3 reads TGTGCCAGCAGCCAAGTTGTAGCGGCAAACACCGGGGAGCTGTTTTTT. Its translation: CASSQVVAANTGELFF.

This clonotype was observed at least ten times. The rearrangement uses TRBV5-8 and TRBJ2-5; D may correspond to TRBD1 or TRBD2 (5 bases each). This CDR3 has 12 amino acids. Germline V gives CDR1 SGHTS, CDR2 YDEGEE. With 4 bases removed from V and 4 bases from J, the gap between germline ends came to 8 bases. The CDR3 region has the DNA TGTGCCAGCAGCCGGGACCCAGAGACCCAGTACTTC. Translating gives CASSRDPETQYF.

There are a few counts of this clonotype. At one end the junction does not follow the germline gene, possibly because of a read error. The rearrangement uses TRBV7-2 and TRBJ2-7; D tentatively fits TRBD1 or TRBD2 (7 bases each). The CDR3 sequence is 14 residues long. The germline gives CDR1 SGHTA, CDR2 FQGNSA. The CDR3 region is CASSPGGGVYGQYF. In DNA form, the CDR3 reads TGTGCCAGCAGCCCAGGGGGAGGGGTCTACGGGCAGTACTTC.

The chain uses TRBV29-1 and TRBJ2-1, with a possible D match to TRBD1 (6 bases). The germline V and J ends were trimmed by 7 bases and 4 bases, with 17 bases remaining between them. From germline, CDR1 is SQVTM and CDR2 ANQGSEA. CDR3 length: 14 residues. CDR3 sequence: CSGRTVVKYNEQFF. The CDR3 region has the DNA TGCAGCGGCCGGACAGTCGTAAAATACAATGAGCAGTTCTTC.

This clonotype appeared many times. The CDR3 sequence: CATSDSGRGYNEQFF. The CDR3 DNA reads TGTGCCACCAGTGATTCGGGCAGGGGATACAATGAGCAGTTCTTC. The chain uses TRBV24-1 and TRBJ2-1; a possible D gene is TRBD1 (6 bases). Looked up from germline, CDR1 is KGHDR and CDR2 is SFDVKD. Trimming took 2 bases from V and 4 from J, leaving 11 bases between them. The CDR3 sequence is 15 residues long.

The chain links TRBV28 to TRBJ2-1; 14 nucleotides align to TRBD2. V trimming: 10 bases; J trimming: 4 bases; junction bases outside the gene matches: 6. The CDR3 is made up of 15 amino acids. The germline CDR1 and CDR2 sequences are MDHEN and SYDVKM. CDR3 region: CAIGLAGGGYNEQFF. The CDR3 DNA reads TGTGCCATCGGACTAGCGGGAGGAGGATACAATGAGCAGTTCTTC.

This clonotype was detected ten times or more. The chain uses TRBV28 and TRBJ1-5; D remains unclear. The germline CDR1 and CDR2 sequences are MDHEN and SYDVKM. V was cut by 5 bases and J by 2 bases, with 13 bases left in between. CDR3 length equals 15 residues. CDR3 sequence (DNA): TGTGCCAGCAGTCCCTCAGGTAATGGCAATCAGCCCCAGCATTTT. Its protein product is CASSPSGNGNQPQHF.

In its sample, this clonotype was seen a few times. The chain is built from TRBV24-1 and TRBJ2-1, with 8 positions matching TRBD1. CDR1 is KGHDR, CDR2 SFDVKD, per germline. The V segment lost 4 bases and the J segment 0 bases; nucleotides outside the gene matches: 10. This CDR3 is built from 18 residues. CDR3 nucleotides: TGTGCCACCAGTGAATCGCACAGGGGGAGAAGCTCCTACAATGAGCAGTTCTTC. The encoded protein is CATSESHRGRSSYNEQFF.

Regarding this clonotype: Just one base apart from a much larger clone, this may be a read error. This chain links TRBV2 with TRBJ1-1; TRBD1 aligns across 9 bases. This CDR3 is built from 15 residues. V trimming: 7 bases; J trimming: 10 bases; junction bases outside the gene matches: 16. Germline V gene data show CDR1 as SNHLY and CDR2 as FYNNEI. In DNA form, the CDR3 reads TGTGCCAGCACTGATTCGGGACAGGGATCGCGTTCAGCTTTCTTT. Translated: CASTDSGQGSRSAFF.

This clonotype has at least ten counts. The V and J genes are TRBV5-1 and TRBJ1-1; D uncertain. Per the germline V gene, CDR1 is SGHRS and CDR2 is YFSETQ. CDR3 length: 15 amino acids. Trimming removed 4 bases at V and 1 base at J, with 14 bases between. This chain's CDR3 is CASSRGRTGNTEAFF. The CDR3 DNA reads TGCGCCAGCAGCCGAGGACGGACTGGGAACACTGAAGCTTTCTTT.

The genes are TRBV27 and TRBJ2-2; D not resolved. This CDR3 is built from 16 residues. The V end lost 2 bases, the J end lost 2 bases, and 12 bases lay between the germline ends. Germline CDR1 MNHEY, CDR2 SMNVEV (reference sequence). CDR3 residues: CASSLSSRPNTGELFF. The DNA for the CDR3 is TGTGCCAGCAGTTTAAGTTCCAGGCCAAACACCGGGGAGCTGTTTTTT.

The rearrangement links TRBV20-1 to TRBJ1-6; 9 bases are a match to TRBD1. J lost 7 bases, V lost 6 bases, and 10 bases had no gene match. This CDR3 is built from 15 residues. Germline V lookup: CDR1 DFQATT, CDR2 SNEGSKA (reference sequence). The CDR3 spells CSAKSRDRVNSPLHF. CDR3 coding DNA: TGCAGTGCAAAATCACGGGACAGGGTGAATTCACCCCTCCACTTT.

This clonotype was found many times. The V call is TRBV18, the J call TRBJ2-7, with 8 nucleotides matching TRBD1. V gave up 1 base and J gave up 3 bases; unmatched junction bases: 8. Germline CDR1 KGHSH, CDR2 LQKENI. The CDR3 contains 16 residues. The CDR3 nucleotides are TGTGCCAGCTCACCACGGGGCCACAGGGGGGTCTACGAGCAGTACTTC. Its protein is CASSPRGHRGVYEQYF.

This clonotype was detected ten times or more. The chain has TRBV6-1 and TRBJ2-7, with 7 bases aligning to TRBD1. J was trimmed by 6 bases and V by 7 bases; bases with no gene match: 9. The CDR3 is 13 residues long. Per the germline V gene, CDR1 is MNHNS and CDR2 is SASEGT. Here the CDR3 DNA reads TGTGCCAGCACTCCCGACAGGGCAAGCGAGCAGTACTTC. Translating gives CASTPDRASEQYF.

The sample holds many counts of this clonotype. The CDR3 spells CASSFFRDRAYEQYF. The CDR3 DNA reads TGTGCCAGCAGTTTCTTCCGGGACAGGGCCTACGAGCAGTACTTC. The V gene is TRBV6-1, the J gene TRBJ2-7, with TRBD1 matching 9 bases. The CDR3 covers 15 residues. After removal of 5 bases from V and 2 bases from J, the junction contained 7 bases not matched to a gene. Germline-derived CDR1 and CDR2 are MNHNS and SASEGT.

This clonotype was seen at least ten times. The chain is built from TRBV11-3 and TRBJ2-4; the D call may be TRBD1 or TRBD2 (7 bases each). V shed 5 bases and J shed 7 bases, with 15 bases lying between them. The germline gives CDR1 SGHNT, CDR2 YENEEA. The CDR3 contains 14 residues. CDR3 in DNA: TGTGCCAGCAGCCACCGACAGGGAGGGAACATTCAGTACTTC. Amino acids: CASSHRQGGNIQYF.

Many counts were recorded for this clonotype. The chain couples TRBV6-5 to TRBJ1-2; TRBD1 is a possible D gene (6 bases). This CDR3 has 16 residues. The V gene lost 0 bases and the J gene lost 3 bases, with 14 bases spanning the gap. Germline loops: CDR1 MNHEY, CDR2 SVGAGI. The chain's CDR3 is CASSYSPGAGDYGYTF. In DNA, the CDR3 is TGTGCCAGCAGTTACTCACCAGGGGCCGGGGACTATGGCTACACCTTC.

The rearrangement joins TRBV2 to TRBJ1-5; 7 nucleotides match TRBD1. Germline lookup yields CDR1 SNHLY and CDR2 FYNNEI. This CDR3 region has 14 residues. J was trimmed by 4 bases and V by 3 bases; bases with no gene match: 3. The CDR3 nucleotides read TGTGCCAGCAGTGATGCAGGGGGTAATCAGCCCCAGCATTTT. Protein: CASSDAGGNQPQHF.

This clonotype was detected many times. J is TRBJ2-1 and V is TRBV12-5, with 11 bases lining up with TRBD2. The CDR3 is 17 residues long. V gave up 6 bases and J gave up 0 bases; unmatched junction bases: 7. Per the germline V gene, CDR1 is LGHNT and CDR2 is FRNRAP. CDR3 DNA sequence: TGTGCTAGTGGACTTGGACTAGCGGGCCGCTCCTACAATGAGCAGTTCTTC. Translating it yields CASGLGLAGRSYNEQFF.

This clonotype was seen repeatedly, ten times or more. The chain recombines TRBV11-2 with TRBJ2-1; D is uncertain. V lost 1 base, J lost 6 bases, and 13 bases lay in between. From germline, CDR1 is SGHAT and CDR2 FQNNGV. The CDR3 sequence is 15 residues long. CDR3 loop: CASSLVLGGRNEQFF. CDR3 nucleotide sequence: TGTGCCAGCAGCTTAGTTCTGGGTGGGCGCAATGAGCAGTTCTTC.

The table lists this clonotype with many counts. The chain combines TRBV6-2 or TRBV6-3 with TRBJ2-1; D is unclear. V was shortened by 7 bases and J by 7 bases, with 17 bases between the two germline ends. There are 14 residues in the CDR3. Germline V lookup: CDR1 MNHEY, CDR2 SVGEGT. The CDR3 loop is CASTSPRRRNEQFF. The CDR3 nucleotides read TGTGCCAGCACCTCCCCCCGTCGGCGGAATGAGCAGTTCTTC.

This clonotype was detected many times. The CDR3 DNA follows: TGTGCCAGCAGCCCAAGGGTGGGGTACGAGCAGTACTTC. Protein product: CASSPRVGYEQYF. The chain uses TRBV7-9 and TRBJ2-7; D not resolved. In germline, CDR1 is SEHNR, CDR2 FQNEAQ (reference sequence). Trimming left V 5 bases short and J 4 bases short, with 12 bases between. The CDR3 is made up of 13 amino acids.

This clonotype appeared many times. V gene TRBV18 combines with J gene TRBJ1-4; TRBD1 is a possible D gene (5 bases). This CDR3 spans 16 amino acids. CDR1 is KGHSH and CDR2 is LQKENI in the germline V gene. V was clipped by 3 bases and J by 0 bases, with 11 bases between them. CDR3 coding DNA: TGTGCCAGCTCACCTACAGGAGCCTCAACTAATGAAAAACTGTTTTTT. Its protein is CASSPTGASTNEKLFF.

J is TRBJ2-7 and V is TRBV7-4; 7 bases match TRBD1. The CDR3 extends over 13 amino acids. The J segment lost 3 bases and the V segment lost 5 bases, leaving 4 bases of the junction unmatched. Germline assignment: CDR1 SGHVT and CDR2 SQSDAQ. The CDR3 loop is CASSGTGDYEQYF. DNA of the CDR3: TGTGCCAGCAGCGGTACAGGGGACTACGAGCAGTACTTC. Combining the CDR3 with reference TRBV7-4 and TRBJ2-7 gives the whole variable domain GAGVSQSPRYKVAKRGRDVALRCDSISGHVTLYWYRQTLGQGSEVLTYSQSDAQRDKSGRPSGRFSAERPERSVSTLKIQRTEQGDSAVYLCASSGTGDYEQYFGPGTRLTVT.